The clone carrying this TCR beta chain is termed medium-sized (0.01 to 0.1%). Produced via immunoSEQ multiplex PCR; TCRdb's table is partial and in-frame only. Among approximately 32,000 clones listed, 75% to 90% were seen once. This specimen belongs to a study of T cell changes during pregnancy in multiple sclerosis. Looked up from germline, CDR1 is MDHEN and CDR2 is SYDVKM. Trimming took 5 bases from V and 4 from J; bases not matched to a gene: 8. The CDR3 is made up of 15 amino acids. The clonotype comes from a female donor with multiple sclerosis, enrolled in a pregnancy study. The V and J genes are TRBV28 and TRBJ1-1; 9 positions match TRBD1. The sample consisted of CD8+ T cells from peripheral blood mononuclear cells, taken in the second trimester of pregnancy. CDR3 nucleotides: TGTGCCAGCAGTCCATGGACAGGGGCAAGCACTGAAGCTTTCTTT. It specifies CASSPWTGASTEAFF. Drawing the rest from reference TRBV28 and TRBJ1-1, the complete variable domain is DVKVTQSSRYLVKRTGEKVFLECVQDMDHENMFWYRQDPGLGLRLIYFSYDVKMKEKGDIPEGYSVSREKKERFSLILESASTNQTSMYLCASSPWTGASTEAFFGQGTRLTVV.